This record concerns one T cell receptor (beta chain) sequence. Its antigen is unknown. These data originate in a study of lymphopenia after photon versus proton radiotherapy. V lost 4 bases and J lost 5, with 17 bases in between. The CDR3 has 15 amino acids. Study observations and caveats: Post-nadir TCR diversity decline inversely tracked overall survival among those who died. Only patients who died were analyzed for survival; proton advantage is unproven. Under photons, naive T cells and diversity fell while effector/memory populations rose. After lymphocyte nadir, photon-treated repertoires showed oligoclonal expansion, especially CD8+ Temra.

Assay used: immunoSEQ multiplex PCR; TCRdb lists only in-frame clones, some missing. There are 55,000 to 85,000 clones in the sample; 85% to 95% occur only once, and over 2% lies in the top ten. The chain links TRBV23-1 to TRBJ1-1, with D tentatively TRBD1 (5 bases). TRBV23-1 belongs to the ORF category, with a function that is uncertain. Sequencing was performed on peripheral blood, taken from a patient treated with photon-based radiotherapy. This clonotype originated in a woman in her thirties or forties with cholangiocarcinoma. For the CDR3, the DNA is TGCGCCAGCAGTCTAAGGGACCCAGGCCGGACTGAAGCTTTCTTT. It encodes CASSLRDPGRTEAFF.